The clone carrying this T cell receptor beta chain was counted many times. The antigen remains undetermined. Multiplex PCR with BIOMED2 TRB-A/B primer pools amplified TRB rearrangements. Using its own MiXCR run on the multiplex PCR reads, TCRdb lists one record per CDR3 protein. The sample lists over 10,000 distinct CDR3 sequences; around 25% were seen once. The data were obtained in a study of T and B cells in COVID-19 patients. Study information: Recovered patients mostly had mild to moderate COVID-19 managed as outpatients. Study conclusions and caveats: Of 2,300 or so TCR clusters found only in the recovered cohort, 31 had low generation probability. Patients with COVID-19 reportedly showed strongly skewed T cell receptor beta variable and joining gene usage. Early severe-case samples and blood from mildly ill patients during symptoms were in short supply.

Blood genomic DNA input for TRB amplification was roughly 250-550 ng. This CDR3 contains 16 residues. V gave up 6 bases and J gave up 0 bases; unmatched junction bases: 3. CDR1 and CDR2 from the germline V gene are SGHVS and FNYEAQ. This TCR came from a human donor who had recovered from COVID-19. The specimen sequenced was blood. V and J are TRBV7-6 and TRBJ2-1; TRBD2 matches at 12 bases. The CDR3 protein is CASRLLAGGSYNEQFF. DNA of the CDR3: TGTGCCAGCAGGTTACTAGCGGGGGGCTCCTACAATGAGCAGTTCTTC.